The 13 T cell receptor beta chains listed next were all sequenced from one sample in a study of blood T cell repertoires in COVID-19. The protocol was immunoSEQ multiplex PCR, while the TCRdb copy is restricted to in-frame clones and leaves out a portion. The repertoire holds about 140,000 clones, with over 70% as singletons. Material: peripheral blood. These TCRs come from a man in his 70s who had recovered from COVID-19.

J is TRBJ2-2 and V is TRBV18; 7 bases align to TRBD2. The J segment lost 7 bases and the V segment lost 0 bases, leaving 5 bases of the junction unmatched. The CDR3 sequence is 15 residues long. Per the germline V gene, CDR1 is KGHSH and CDR2 is LQKENI. The CDR3 region is CASSPPFAGDGELFF. CDR3 nucleotide sequence: TGTGCCAGCTCACCACCCTTCGCGGGAGACGGGGAGCTGTTTTTT.

The rearrangement joins TRBV6-5 to TRBJ2-5, with no clear D. The CDR3 covers 14 residues. In germline, CDR1 is MNHEY, CDR2 SVGAGI. The V end lost 2 bases, the J end lost 1 base, and 8 bases lay between the germline ends. This CDR3 is CASSYDGVQETQYF. Written as DNA, the CDR3 is TGTGCCAGCAGTTACGATGGAGTCCAAGAGACCCAGTACTTC.

V and J are TRBV19 and TRBJ2-6, with D unresolved. Trimming shortened V by 1 base and J by 0 bases, and 10 bases separated the two germline ends. From germline, CDR1 is LNHDA and CDR2 SQIVND (reference sequence). The CDR3 is 17 amino acids. Here the CDR3 reads CASSIAVSISGANVLTF. The CDR3, as DNA: TGTGCCAGTAGTATAGCAGTTTCCATCTCTGGGGCCAACGTCCTGACTTTC.

The chain recombines TRBV30 with TRBJ2-7; D remains ambiguous. The CDR3 consists of 11 residues. V was trimmed by 3 bases and J by 1 base, leaving 4 bases between them. Germline V gene lookup returns CDR1 GTSNPN and CDR2 SVGIG (reference sequence). The CDR3 spells CAWSVSYEQYF. In DNA form, the CDR3 reads TGTGCCTGGAGCGTGTCCTACGAGCAGTACTTC.

The V and J genes are TRBV28 and TRBJ1-5; 7 bases are shared with TRBD1. Trimming took 6 bases from V and 5 from J; bases not matched to a gene: 10. CDR1 is MDHEN and CDR2 is SYDVKM in the germline V gene. The CDR3 totals 15 residues. DNA for the CDR3: TGTGCCAGCAGCTCCCCGGGACAGTTCGATCAGCCCCAGCATTTT. The encoded protein is CASSSPGQFDQPQHF.

The chain is built from TRBV5-1 and TRBJ2-3, with D hard to call. Trimming pared 6 bases from V and 2 bases from J, leaving 13 bases between. The germline CDR1 and CDR2 sequences are SGHRS and YFSETQ. There are 14 residues in the CDR3. The CDR3 protein is CASTSWRSTDTQYF. The CDR3 DNA reads TGCGCCAGCACCTCCTGGCGGTCCACAGATACGCAGTATTTT.

Here the CDR3 reads CASSSNSGITDTQYF. The DNA of the CDR3 is TGTGCCAGCAGCTCTAATAGCGGAATCACAGATACGCAGTATTTT. The chain recombines TRBV7-9 with TRBJ2-3; tentative D call: TRBD2 (6 bases). This CDR3 region has 15 residues. Germline V gene sequence: CDR1 SEHNR, CDR2 FQNEAQ (reference sequence). Between the trimmed V and J ends, which lost 4 bases and 2 bases, there was a span of 13 bases.

J is TRBJ2-3 and V is TRBV7-9; D is perhaps TRBD2 (6 bases). Germline V gene sequence: CDR1 SEHNR, CDR2 FQNEAQ (reference sequence). Trimming cost V 5 bases and J 0 bases, with 9 bases left between them. The CDR3 consists of 14 residues. The CDR3, as DNA: TGTGCCAGCAGCCCTAGCGATAGCACAGATACGCAGTATTTT. This gives the protein CASSPSDSTDTQYF. The full variable domain, in which reference TRBV7-9 and TRBJ2-3 provide the parts outside the CDR3, is DTGVSQNPRHKITKRGQNVTFRCDPISEHNRLYWYRQTLGQGPEFLTYFQNEAQLEKSRLLSDRFSAERPKGSFSTLEIQRTEQGDSAMYLCASSPSDSTDTQYFGPGTRLTVL.

This chain joins TRBV7-6 and TRBJ2-3; D call uncertain. The CDR3 contains 15 residues. The germline V and J ends were trimmed by 5 bases and 3 bases, with 15 bases remaining between them. Looked up from germline, CDR1 is SGHVS and CDR2 is FNYEAQ. CDR3 coding DNA: TGTGCCAGCAGCCCCCAGACCACAGTTACAGATACGCAGTATTTT. It translates to CASSPQTTVTDTQYF.

J is TRBJ1-1 and V is TRBV12-3 or TRBV12-4, with D maybe TRBD1 (6 bases). The CDR3 consists of 11 residues. With 4 bases removed from V and 8 bases from J, the gap between germline ends came to 8 bases. CDR3 loop: CASSSGQEAFF. The CDR3 DNA reads TGTGCCAGCAGTTCCGGACAGGAAGCTTTCTTT.

This clone was found once. The genes are TRBV4-3 and TRBJ2-5; TRBD2 matches 10 bases. V lost 4 bases, J lost 5 bases, and 7 bases stayed unmatched. CDR3 length: 15 residues. The V gene's germline CDR1 is LGHNA and CDR2 YSLEER. As DNA, the CDR3 is TGCGCCAGCAGCCCAACTAGCGGGATCAGTGAGACCCAGTACTTC. Translated, it gives CASSPTSGISETQYF.

The V and J genes are TRBV3-1 (or the pseudogene TRBV3-2) and TRBJ1-1; D not certain. Germline V gene data show CDR1 as LGHDT and CDR2 as YNNKEL (reference sequence). The CDR3 runs 14 residues. Trimming removed 3 bases at V and 1 base at J, with 9 bases between. CDR3 sequence (DNA): TGTGCCAGCAGCCACGTTAACAGGAACACTGAAGCTTTCTTT. This encodes CASSHVNRNTEAFF.

The gene calls are TRBV4-1 and TRBJ2-1, with D possibly being TRBD2 (5 bases). V was cut by 5 bases and J by 14 bases, with 22 bases left in between. CDR1 and CDR2 from the germline V gene are MGHRA and YSYEKL. The CDR3 spans 14 residues. In DNA form, the CDR3 reads TGCGCCAGCAGCTTCCCACCCCGGGCGACCGGGGAGTTCTTC. It encodes CASSFPPRATGEFF.